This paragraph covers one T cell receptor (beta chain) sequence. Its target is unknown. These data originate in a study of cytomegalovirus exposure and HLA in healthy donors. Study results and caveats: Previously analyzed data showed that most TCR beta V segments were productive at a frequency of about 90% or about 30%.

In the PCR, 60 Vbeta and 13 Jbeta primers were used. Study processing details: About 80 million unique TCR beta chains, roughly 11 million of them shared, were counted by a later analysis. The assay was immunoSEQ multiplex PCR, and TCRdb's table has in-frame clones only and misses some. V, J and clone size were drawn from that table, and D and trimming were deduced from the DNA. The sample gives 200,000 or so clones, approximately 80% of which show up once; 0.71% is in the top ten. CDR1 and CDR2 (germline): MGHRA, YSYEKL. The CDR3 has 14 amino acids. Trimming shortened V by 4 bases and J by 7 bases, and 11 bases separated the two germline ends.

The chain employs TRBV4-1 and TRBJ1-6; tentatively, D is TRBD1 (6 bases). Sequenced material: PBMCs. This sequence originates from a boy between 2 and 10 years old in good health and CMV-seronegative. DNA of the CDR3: TGCGCCAGCAGCCGCGACAGGACGAATTCACCCCTCCACTTT. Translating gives CASSRDRTNSPLHF.